These 9 T cell receptor beta chains were sequenced from one sample in a study of regulatory T cells in long-lasting Graves disease. With iRepertoire HTBI primers and Arm-PCR of CDR3 regions, TCR beta libraries were built. TCRdb itself ran the multiplex PCR reads through MiXCR, one entry per CDR3 protein. Found here are some 450,000 distinct CDR3 sequences, about 20% of them singletons; the top ten hold around 26%. This sample's time point: persistent/refractory GD, antithyroid drugs over 5 years with positive TRAb. Extracted PBMC RNA gave rise to the TCR library. The sequences come from peripheral blood mononuclear cells (PBMCs), collected when the disease was refractory, from a patient treated with antithyroid drugs. These receptors were collected from a female donor with Graves disease.

A word on this clonotype: Since a much larger clone is just one base distant, this may be a read error. The rearrangement uses TRBV6-1 and TRBJ2-5, with D perhaps TRBD2 (6 bases). This CDR3 comprises 14 residues. V lost 5 bases and J 7 bases, leaving 17 bases between the germline ends. Germline CDR1 reads MNHNS; CDR2 reads SASEGT. As DNA, the CDR3 is TGTGCCAGCAGTCCCCCTTTTCGGAGGGGGACCCAGTACTTC. As protein: CASSPPFRRGTQYF.

This clonotype came up many times. V and J are TRBV2 and TRBJ2-7, with D possibly being TRBD2 (6 bases). Germline V lookup: CDR1 SNHLY, CDR2 FYNNEI. V shed 6 bases and J shed 7 bases, with 16 bases lying between them. CDR3 size: 13 residues. The CDR3 coding sequence is TGTGCCAGCAGACCCGACTCGGCGGGAGAGCAGTACTTC. It codes for CASRPDSAGEQYF.

This clonotype has just a few counts. The chain recombines TRBV20-1 with TRBJ2-3, with D perhaps TRBD1 or TRBD2 (6 bases each). Germline-derived CDR1 and CDR2 are DFQATT and SNEGSKA (reference sequence). The CDR3 is 11 amino acids. CDR3: CGGGPADTQYF. Written as DNA, the CDR3 is TGCGGAGGGGGTCCAGCAGATACGCAGTATTTT.

Worth noting for this clonotype: One base away lies a much larger clone, so this may be a sequencing read error. The rearrangement uses TRBV20-1 and TRBJ1-4; D gene ambiguous. CDR3 length: 12 residues. Germline V lookup: CDR1 DFQATT, CDR2 SNEGSKA (reference sequence). The CDR3, as DNA: TGCGGCGCCGGCACAACTAATGAAAAACTGTTTTTT. This sequence encodes CGAGTTNEKLFF.

The chain has TRBV20-1 and TRBJ1-1; no definite D call. Germline values: CDR1 DFQATT, CDR2 SNEGSKA (reference sequence). The germline V and J ends were trimmed by 0 bases and 11 bases, with 10 bases remaining between them. The CDR3 is 11 residues long. CDR3 loop: CSARDMAVAFF. The CDR3 nucleotides read TGCAGTGCTAGAGATATGGCAGTGGCTTTCTTT.

This clonotype was recorded at least ten times. This chain connects TRBV20-1 to TRBJ2-5; tentative D call: TRBD2 (6 bases). The germline gives CDR1 DFQATT, CDR2 SNEGSKA (reference sequence). With 5 bases removed from V and 2 bases from J, the gap between germline ends came to 18 bases. The CDR3 is 15 residues long. CDR3 nucleotides: TGCAGTGCTGGATATAGCGGAGACCTTCAAGAGACCCAGTACTTC. Translation gives CSAGYSGDLQETQYF.

The sample holds many counts of this clonotype. The chain combines TRBV2 with TRBJ2-2; 8 bases agree with TRBD2. The ends lost 3 bases at V and 6 bases at J; junction bases unmatched: 3. Germline V gene lookup returns CDR1 SNHLY and CDR2 FYNNEI. The CDR3 consists of 14 residues. The CDR3 here is CASSDSGIAGELFF. CDR3 bases: TGTGCCAGCAGTGATAGCGGGATAGCCGGGGAGCTGTTTTTT. Combining the CDR3 with reference TRBV2 and TRBJ2-2 gives the whole variable domain EPEVTQTPSHQVTQMGQEVILRCVPISNHLYFYWYRQILGQKVEFLVSFYNNEISEKSEIFDDQFSVERPDGSNFTLKIRSTKLEDSAMYFCASSDSGIAGELFFGEGSRLTVL.

The J gene is TRBJ2-7, the V gene TRBV20-1; maybe TRBD1 (6 bases). From germline, CDR1 is DFQATT and CDR2 SNEGSKA (reference sequence). CDR3 length equals 17 residues. V lost 0 bases, J lost 0 bases, and 18 bases lay in between. CDR3 nucleotides: TGCAGTGCTAGAGAGTTCCGAACGGGACAATCCTCCTACGAGCAGTACTTC. Protein product: CSAREFRTGQSSYEQYF.

The table lists this clonotype with a few counts. The chain combines TRBV24-1 with TRBJ1-5; D is unclear. The CDR3 length is 14 residues. Per germline, CDR1 KGHDR and CDR2 SFDVKD. The V end lost 7 bases, the J end lost 0 bases, and 9 bases lay between the germline ends. CDR3 bases: TGTGCCACCAGCACGGCCCCTAGCAATCAGCCCCAGCATTTT. This encodes CATSTAPSNQPQHF.